The TCR beta chain described here comes from a study of response to subunit inactivated influenza vaccine. TCRdb redid the calling of the RT-PCR reads with MiXCR, one entry per CDR3 protein. The profile shows some 200,000 distinct CDR3 sequences, about 12% of them singletons. The count of this clonotype is one. This CDR3 has 15 residues. V lost 1 base to trimming and J lost 0 bases, with 9 bases between them. Germline CDR1 LGHDT, CDR2 YNNKEL (reference sequence). Another study also made use of these data, one on T cells expressing NK-cell markers. According to that study: Researchers built TCR beta cDNA using 5'RACE template switching with UMIs. Cells sorted as CD3+CD56+NKG2C+, CD3+CD56+NKG2C- and CD3+CD56-NKG2C+ T cells supplied the TCR beta repertoires. CD8+ T cells in roughly six donors included dominant NKG2C+ clonotypes at 1.0-7.0%.

This clonotype originated in a man between 45 and 60 years old who received an inactivated influenza vaccine. The source was CD8+ T cells sorted from PBMCs, collected 11 to 12 days after vaccination. This chain links TRBV3-1 with TRBJ2-5, with no clear D. Here the CDR3 reads CASSQGQPNQETQYF. The CDR3 bases are TGTGCCAGCAGCCAAGGGCAGCCCAACCAAGAGACCCAGTACTTC.